Given below is one T cell receptor beta chain in context. Per germline, CDR1 LNHDA and CDR2 SQIVND (reference sequence). There are 15 residues in the CDR3. J gave up 4 bases and V 0 bases, and 5 bases lay outside the gene matches. These data come from a study of blood T cell repertoires in COVID-19. Whole-study context: The origin of the acute and convalescent COVID-19 samples was the United States, Italy and Spain. The cDNA or gDNA used as material had been derived from T cells, B-cell-depleted T cells, or PBMCs.

As handled by the study authors: Amplification of reference gene primers provided the estimated nucleated cell counts. Measured with immunoSEQ multiplex PCR; TCRdb has only the in-frame clones, and not every one. V, J and clone size were drawn from that table, and D and trimming were deduced from the DNA. The repertoire has about 190,000 clones, roughly 89% of them found once; the top ten carry 0.62%. The rearrangement uses TRBV19 and TRBJ1-1; 7 positions match TRBD1. Sequenced sample: peripheral blood. This receptor was taken from a man aged 45-65 years with acute or convalescent COVID-19. This chain's CDR3 is CASSIDLGQITEAFF. The CDR3 coding sequence is TGTGCCAGTAGTATAGATCTGGGACAGATCACTGAAGCTTTCTTT.